This TCR beta chain derives from a study of T cells after yellow fever vaccination. Study background: Each low-cell-number fraction was prepared by means of SMART-Seq v4 Ultra Low Input.

Researchers made TCR cDNA using 5'RACE template switching, and this step added a universal primer site and UMIs. TCRdb called the 5' RACE reads again in MiXCR, with one record for every CDR3 protein. The table has some 320,000 distinct CDR3 sequences, about 4.5% seen once. Germline loops: CDR1 MNHEY, CDR2 SVGEGT. The CDR3 sequence is 14 residues long. Trimming stripped 6 bases from V and 7 bases from J, with 18 bases between. General study findings and limits: Bulk-population clonotypes that are abundant could appear as contaminants in FACS-sorted repertoires. The booster saw the reappearance of most primary-vaccination clones (nearly 98% CD4, around 88% CD8).

On this clonotype itself: Its antigen is not known.

This receptor was identified in a young man who received the YFV17D yellow fever vaccine. The sample in question was PBMCs, obtained 15 days after the yellow fever booster vaccination. The genes are TRBV6-2 or TRBV6-3 and TRBJ1-1, with a weak D call TRBD1 (6 bases). This CDR3 is CASSTGRPLGEAFF. As DNA, the CDR3 is TGTGCCAGCAGCACAGGGCGTCCTCTAGGTGAAGCTTTCTTT.